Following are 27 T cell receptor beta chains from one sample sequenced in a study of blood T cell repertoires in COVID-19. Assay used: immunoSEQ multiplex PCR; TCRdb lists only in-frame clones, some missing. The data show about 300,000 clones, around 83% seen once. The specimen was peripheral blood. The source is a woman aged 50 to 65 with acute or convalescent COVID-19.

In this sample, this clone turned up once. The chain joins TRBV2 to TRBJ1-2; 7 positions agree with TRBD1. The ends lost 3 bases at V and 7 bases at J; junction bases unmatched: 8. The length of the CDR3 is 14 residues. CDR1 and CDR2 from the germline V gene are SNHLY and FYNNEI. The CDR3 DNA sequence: TGTGCCAGCAGTGACAGGGGGACCGGGGGTGGCTACACCTTC. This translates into CASSDRGTGGGYTF.

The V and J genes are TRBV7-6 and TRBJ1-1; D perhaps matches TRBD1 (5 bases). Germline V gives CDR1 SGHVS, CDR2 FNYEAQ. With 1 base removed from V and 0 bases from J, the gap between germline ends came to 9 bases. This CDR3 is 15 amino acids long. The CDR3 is CASSLDFRVNTEAFF. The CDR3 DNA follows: TGTGCCAGCAGCTTAGACTTCAGGGTGAACACTGAAGCTTTCTTT.

The CDR3 nucleotides are TGTGCCTGGAGTGGGGGGGACGACAATGAGCAGTTCTTC. Protein product: CAWSGGDDNEQFF. The chain combines TRBV30 with TRBJ2-1; TRBD2 is a possible D gene (6 bases). The CDR3 totals 13 residues. V lost 1 base to trimming and J lost 5 bases, with 9 bases between them. CDR1 is GTSNPN, CDR2 SVGIG, per germline (reference sequence).

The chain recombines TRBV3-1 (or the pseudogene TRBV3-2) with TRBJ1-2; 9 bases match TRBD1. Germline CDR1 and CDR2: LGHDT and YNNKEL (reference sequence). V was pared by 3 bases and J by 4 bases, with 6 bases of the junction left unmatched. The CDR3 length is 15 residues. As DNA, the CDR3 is TGTGCCAGCAGCCAGCCGGGACAGGGCCGCTATGGCTACACCTTC. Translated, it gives CASSQPGQGRYGYTF.

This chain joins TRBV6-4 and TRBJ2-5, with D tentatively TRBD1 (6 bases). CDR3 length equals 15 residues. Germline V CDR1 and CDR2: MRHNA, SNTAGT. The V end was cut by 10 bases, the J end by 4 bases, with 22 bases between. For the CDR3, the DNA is TGTGCCACCCGGCCGCAGGGGTCTCCGACAGAGACCCAGTACTTC. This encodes CATRPQGSPTETQYF.

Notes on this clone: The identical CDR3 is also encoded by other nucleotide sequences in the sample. Here the CDR3 reads CASSLQGYGYTF. In nucleotides, the CDR3 is TGTGCCAGCAGTTTACAGGGCTACGGCTACACCTTC. The chain is built from TRBV12-3 or TRBV12-4 and TRBJ1-2; TRBD1 is a possible D gene (5 bases). This CDR3 region has 12 residues. V lost 2 bases and J 8 bases, leaving 9 bases between the germline ends.

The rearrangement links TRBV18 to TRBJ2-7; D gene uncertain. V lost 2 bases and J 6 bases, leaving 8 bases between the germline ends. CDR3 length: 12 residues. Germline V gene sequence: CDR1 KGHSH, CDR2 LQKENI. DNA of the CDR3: TGTGCCAGCTCACCAGTCCGGTCCGAGCAGTACTTC. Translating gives CASSPVRSEQYF. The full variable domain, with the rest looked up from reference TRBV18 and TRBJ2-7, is NAGVMQNPRHLVRRRGQEARLRCSPMKGHSHVYWYRQLPEEGLKFMVYLQKENIIDESGMPKERFSAEFPKEGPSILRIQQVVRGDSAAYFCASSPVRSEQYFGPGTRLTVT.

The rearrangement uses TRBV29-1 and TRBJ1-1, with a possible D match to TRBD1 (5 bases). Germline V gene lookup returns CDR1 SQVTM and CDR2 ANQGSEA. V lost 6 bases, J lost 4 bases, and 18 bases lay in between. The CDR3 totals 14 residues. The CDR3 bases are TGCAGCGTGCGGGGACGAGCTGGATTCACTGAAGCTTTCTTT. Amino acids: CSVRGRAGFTEAFF.

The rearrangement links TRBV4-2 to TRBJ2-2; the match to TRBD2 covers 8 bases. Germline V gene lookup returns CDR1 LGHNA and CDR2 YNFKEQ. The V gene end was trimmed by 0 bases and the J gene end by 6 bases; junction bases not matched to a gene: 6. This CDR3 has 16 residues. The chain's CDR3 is CASSQEERGGSGELFF. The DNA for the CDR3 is TGTGCCAGCAGCCAAGAAGAACGCGGGGGGTCCGGGGAGCTGTTTTTT.

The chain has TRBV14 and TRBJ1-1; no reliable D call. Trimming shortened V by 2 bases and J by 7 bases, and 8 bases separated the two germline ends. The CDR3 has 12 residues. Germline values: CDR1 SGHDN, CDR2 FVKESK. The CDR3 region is CASSQSRVEAFF. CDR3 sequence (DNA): TGTGCCAGCAGCCAATCGAGGGTTGAAGCTTTCTTT.

In DNA, the CDR3 is TGCGCCAGCAGCGACACAGGGGGCAACTATGGCTACACCTTC. Translated, it gives CASSDTGGNYGYTF. The J gene is TRBJ1-2, the V gene TRBV5-1; 9 bases align to TRBD1. Trimming at V came to 4 bases and at J to 2 bases, leaving 3 bases not matched to a gene. The CDR3 totals 14 residues. Germline V gives CDR1 SGHRS, CDR2 YFSETQ.

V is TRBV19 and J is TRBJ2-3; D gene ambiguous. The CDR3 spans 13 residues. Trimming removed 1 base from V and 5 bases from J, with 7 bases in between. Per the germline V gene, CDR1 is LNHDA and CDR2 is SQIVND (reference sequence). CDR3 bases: TGTGCCAGTAGTATAGGTGCGTTAGATACGCAGTATTTT. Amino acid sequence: CASSIGALDTQYF. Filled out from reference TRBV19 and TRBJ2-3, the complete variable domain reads DGGITQSPKYLFRKEGQNVTLSCEQNLNHDAMYWYRQDPGQGLRLIYYSQIVNDFQKGDIAEGYSVSREKKESFPLTVTSAQKNPTAFYLCASSIGALDTQYFGPGTRLTVL.

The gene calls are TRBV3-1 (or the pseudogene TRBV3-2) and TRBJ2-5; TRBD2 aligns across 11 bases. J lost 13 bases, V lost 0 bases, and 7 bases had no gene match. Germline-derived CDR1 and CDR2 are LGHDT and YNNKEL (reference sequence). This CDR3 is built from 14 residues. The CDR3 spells CASSQDLLAGVGYF. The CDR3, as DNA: TGTGCCAGCAGCCAAGATTTACTAGCGGGAGTTGGGTACTTC.

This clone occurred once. The DNA for the CDR3 is TGTGCCAGCAGCCAGGGGCTACTCGAAACAGATACGCAGTATTTT. It is translated as CASSQGLLETDTQYF. The chain couples TRBV7-2 to TRBJ2-3; TRBD1 might be the D (6 bases). The CDR3 covers 15 residues. Between the trimmed V and J ends, which lost 5 bases and 3 bases, there was a span of 15 bases. Germline V gene sequence: CDR1 SGHTA, CDR2 FQGNSA.

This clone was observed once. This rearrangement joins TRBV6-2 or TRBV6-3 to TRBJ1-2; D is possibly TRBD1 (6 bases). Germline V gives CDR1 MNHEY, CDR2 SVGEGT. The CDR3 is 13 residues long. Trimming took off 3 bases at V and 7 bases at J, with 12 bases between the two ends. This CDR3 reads CASSYGTDSGYTF. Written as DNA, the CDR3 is TGTGCCAGCAGTTATGGGACGGACAGTGGCTACACCTTC.

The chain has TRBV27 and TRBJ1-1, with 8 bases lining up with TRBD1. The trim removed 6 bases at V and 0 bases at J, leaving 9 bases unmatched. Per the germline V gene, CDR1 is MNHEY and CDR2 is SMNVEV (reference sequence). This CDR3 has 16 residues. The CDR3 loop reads CASSLDRARVNTEAFF. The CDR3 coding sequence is TGTGCCAGCAGCTTGGACAGGGCGAGAGTGAACACTGAAGCTTTCTTT.

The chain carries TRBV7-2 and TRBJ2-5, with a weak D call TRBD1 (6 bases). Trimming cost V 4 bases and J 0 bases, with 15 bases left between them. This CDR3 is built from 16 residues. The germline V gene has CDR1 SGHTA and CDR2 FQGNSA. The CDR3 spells CASSSPAWDNQETQYF. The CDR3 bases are TGTGCCAGCAGCTCCCCAGCGTGGGACAACCAAGAGACCCAGTACTTC.

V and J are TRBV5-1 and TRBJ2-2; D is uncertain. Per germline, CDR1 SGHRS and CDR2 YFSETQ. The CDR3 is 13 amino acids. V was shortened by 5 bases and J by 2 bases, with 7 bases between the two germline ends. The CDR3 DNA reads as TGCGCCAGCAGTGTAGAAAACACCGGGGAGCTGTTTTTT. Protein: CASSVENTGELFF.

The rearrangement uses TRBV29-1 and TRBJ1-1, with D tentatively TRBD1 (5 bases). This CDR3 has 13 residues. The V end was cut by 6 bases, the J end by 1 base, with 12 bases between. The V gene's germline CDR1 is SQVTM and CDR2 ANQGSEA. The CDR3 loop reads CSVEKTGNTEAFF. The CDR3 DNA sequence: TGCAGCGTGGAAAAAACAGGGAACACTGAAGCTTTCTTT.

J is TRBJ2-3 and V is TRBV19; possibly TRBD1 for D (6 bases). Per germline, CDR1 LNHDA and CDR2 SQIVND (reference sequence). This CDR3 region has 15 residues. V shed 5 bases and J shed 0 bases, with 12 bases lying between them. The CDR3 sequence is CASSPRDISTDTQYF. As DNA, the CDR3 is TGTGCCAGTAGTCCCCGGGACATCAGCACAGATACGCAGTATTTT.

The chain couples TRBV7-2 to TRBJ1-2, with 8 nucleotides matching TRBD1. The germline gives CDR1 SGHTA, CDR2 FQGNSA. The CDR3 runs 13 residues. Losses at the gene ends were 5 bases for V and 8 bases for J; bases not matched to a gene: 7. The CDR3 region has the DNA TGTGCCAGCAGCCCTCGGACAGGGCGAGGCTACACCTTC. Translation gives CASSPRTGRGYTF.

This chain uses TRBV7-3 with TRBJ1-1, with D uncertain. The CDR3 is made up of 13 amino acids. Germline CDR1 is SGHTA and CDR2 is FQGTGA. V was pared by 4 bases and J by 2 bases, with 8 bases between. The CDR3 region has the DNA TGTGCCAGCAGCTCCACACCCAACACTGAAGCTTTCTTT. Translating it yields CASSSTPNTEAFF.

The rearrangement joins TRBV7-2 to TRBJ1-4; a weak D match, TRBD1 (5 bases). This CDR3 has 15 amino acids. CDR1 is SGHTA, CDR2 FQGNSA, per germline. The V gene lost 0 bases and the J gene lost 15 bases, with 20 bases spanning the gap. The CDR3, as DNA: TGTGCCAGCAGCTTAGCTGCGGGGGGACCCCCATACATGTTTTTT. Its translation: CASSLAAGGPPYMFF.

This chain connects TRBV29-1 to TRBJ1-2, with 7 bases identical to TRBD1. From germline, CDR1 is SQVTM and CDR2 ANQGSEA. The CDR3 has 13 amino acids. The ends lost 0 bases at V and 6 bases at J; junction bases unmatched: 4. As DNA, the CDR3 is TGCAGCGTTGAAGAGACAGGGAGTCATGGCTACACCTTC. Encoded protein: CSVEETGSHGYTF.

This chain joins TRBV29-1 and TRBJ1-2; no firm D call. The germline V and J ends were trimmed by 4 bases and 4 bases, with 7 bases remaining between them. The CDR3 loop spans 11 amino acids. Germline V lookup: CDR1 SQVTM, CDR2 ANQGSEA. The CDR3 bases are TGCAGCGTTGGGACTGGCTATGGCTACACCTTC. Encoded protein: CSVGTGYGYTF.

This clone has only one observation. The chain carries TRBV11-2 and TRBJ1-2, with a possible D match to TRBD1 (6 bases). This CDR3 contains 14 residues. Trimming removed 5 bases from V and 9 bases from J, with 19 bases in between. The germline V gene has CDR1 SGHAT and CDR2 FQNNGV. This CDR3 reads CASSDLGQPIRYTF. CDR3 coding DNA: TGTGCCAGCAGCGATCTGGGACAACCTATTCGCTACACCTTC. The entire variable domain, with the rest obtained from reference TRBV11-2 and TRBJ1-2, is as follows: EAGVAQSPRYKIIEKRQSVAFWCNPISGHATLYWYQQILGQGPKLLIQFQNNGVVDDSQLPKDRFSAERLKGVDSTLKIQPAKLEDSAVYLCASSDLGQPIRYTFGSGTRLTVV.

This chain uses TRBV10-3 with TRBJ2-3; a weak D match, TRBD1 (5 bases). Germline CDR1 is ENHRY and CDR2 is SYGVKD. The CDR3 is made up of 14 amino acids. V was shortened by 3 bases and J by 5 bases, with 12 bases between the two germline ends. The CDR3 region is CAISEPRVQDTQYF. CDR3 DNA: TGTGCCATCAGTGAACCCAGGGTTCAAGATACGCAGTATTTT.